This record covers a single T cell receptor (beta chain). Sequenced by immunoSEQ multiplex PCR; TCRdb stores in-frame clones only, minus some. Of some 210,000 clones in the sample, more than 75% were seen once. Assignment of participants to cohorts was predicated upon participant-reported clinical history. This entry is derived from a study of blood T cell repertoires in COVID-19. About the research overall: PBMCs, B-cell-depleted T cells, or T cells were the source of the cDNA or gDNA that made up the material.

Per the germline V gene, CDR1 is SEHNR and CDR2 is FQNEAQ (reference sequence). Trimming took 5 bases from V and 2 from J, leaving 9 bases between them. The CDR3 covers 13 residues. Input material: PBMCs or T cells enriched from blood (not recorded which). The source of this sequence is a man aged 25-40 years with acute COVID-19. The J gene is TRBJ1-1, the V gene TRBV7-9; no firm D call. The DNA for the CDR3 is TGTGCCAGCAGCCCCGACAAAAACACTGAAGCTTTCTTT. Its translation: CASSPDKNTEAFF.